These T cell receptor beta chains were read from a single sample in a study of CD8+CD57+ T cells in acquired aplastic anemia. MiXCR was run by TCRdb on the reads, yielding one entry per CDR3 protein. The repertoire holds about 170,000 distinct CDR3 sequences, with about 60% as singletons. Sequencing input: sorted CD4+, CD8+, or CD8+CD57+ T cells (not recorded which) from PBMCs. The receptors were gathered from a human donor in good health. The CDR3 runs from the conserved cysteine through the conserved F or W. The D gene is left open where the match is weak. Size is omitted from some rows. Given values are once, few, many or a class for expanded clones.

cdr3_aa: CATSETGQTSTDTQYF; cdr3_nt: TGTGCCACCAGTGAGACGGGACAGACTAGCACAGATACGCAGTATTTT; clone_size: NA; d_call: TRBD1; cdr3_length: 16; v_call: TRBV24-1; j_call: TRBJ2-3
cdr3_aa: CASSLSLAGGNEQFF; cdr3_nt: TGTGCCAGCAGCTTAAGTCTGGCAGGGGGCAATGAGCAGTTCTTC; clone_size: few; d_call: TRBD1; cdr3_length: 15; v_call: TRBV7-2; j_call: TRBJ2-1
cdr3_aa: CASSRSAGMQETQYF; cdr3_nt: TGTGCCAGCAGCCGTAGCGCAGGGATGCAAGAGACCCAGTACTTC; clone_size: once; d_call: NA; cdr3_length: 15; v_call: TRBV7-2; j_call: TRBJ2-5
cdr3_aa: CASSLGGGKLFF; cdr3_nt: TGTGCCAGCAGCTTAGGGGGGGGAAAACTGTTTTTT; clone_size: NA; d_call: NA; cdr3_length: 12; v_call: TRBV7-9; j_call: TRBJ1-4
cdr3_aa: CATSSGGAEQFF; cdr3_nt: TGTGCCACCAGCAGCGGGGGGGCAGAGCAGTTCTTC; clone_size: NA; d_call: TRBD2; cdr3_length: 12; v_call: TRBV15; j_call: TRBJ2-1
cdr3_aa: CASSWGRGAGYEQYF; cdr3_nt: TGTGCCAGCAGCTGGGGAAGGGGGGCCGGTTACGAGCAGTACTTC; clone_size: few; d_call: NA; cdr3_length: 15; v_call: TRBV27; j_call: TRBJ2-7
cdr3_aa: CASSMGQVNYEQYF; cdr3_nt: TGTGCCAGTAGTATGGGCCAGGTAAACTACGAGCAGTACTTC; clone_size: NA; d_call: NA; cdr3_length: 14; v_call: TRBV19; j_call: TRBJ2-7
cdr3_aa: CASSLAGGPTDTQYF; cdr3_nt: TGTGCCAGCAGTTTAGCGGGAGGGCCCACAGATACGCAGTATTTT; clone_size: many; d_call: TRBD2; cdr3_length: 15; v_call: TRBV7-3; j_call: TRBJ2-3
cdr3_aa: CASSIFPGSTHEQYF; cdr3_nt: TGTGCCAGTAGTATTTTTCCGGGATCCACCCACGAGCAGTACTTC; clone_size: NA; d_call: NA; cdr3_length: 15; v_call: TRBV19; j_call: TRBJ2-7
cdr3_aa: CSAQRLAGGHVSYEQYF; cdr3_nt: TGCAGTGCACAGCGACTAGCGGGGGGGCATGTCTCCTACGAGCAGTACTTC; clone_size: few; d_call: TRBD2; cdr3_length: 17; v_call: TRBV20-1; j_call: TRBJ2-7
cdr3_aa: CASSLELADTQYF; cdr3_nt: TGTGCCAGCAGCTTAGAATTGGCAGATACGCAGTATTTT; clone_size: NA; d_call: NA; cdr3_length: 13; v_call: TRBV11-2; j_call: TRBJ2-3
cdr3_aa: CATEWDRGGYGYTF; cdr3_nt: TGTGCCACTGAGTGGGACAGGGGCGGCTATGGCTACACCTTC; clone_size: NA; d_call: TRBD1; cdr3_length: 14; v_call: TRBV10-3; j_call: TRBJ1-2
cdr3_aa: CSASDGGYTF; cdr3_nt: TGCAGTGCTAGCGACGGTGGCTACACCTTC; clone_size: NA; d_call: NA; cdr3_length: 10; v_call: TRBV20-1; j_call: TRBJ1-2
cdr3_aa: CASARAESNSPLHF; cdr3_nt: TGTGCCAGCGCTCGGGCGGAGTCTAATTCACCCCTCCACTTT; clone_size: NA; d_call: NA; cdr3_length: 14; v_call: TRBV7-2; j_call: TRBJ1-6
cdr3_aa: CASSLLPREAYF; cdr3_nt: TGTGCCAGCAGCTTGCTCCCGCGGGAGGCGTACTTC; clone_size: NA; d_call: TRBD2; cdr3_length: 12; v_call: TRBV5-6; j_call: TRBJ2-7
cdr3_aa: CASSERRGAGEETQYF; cdr3_nt: TGCGCCAGCAGTGAGAGGAGGGGAGCAGGGGAAGAGACCCAGTACTTC; clone_size: NA; d_call: NA; cdr3_length: 16; v_call: TRBV10-2; j_call: TRBJ2-5
cdr3_aa: CSAPGGFEREGRSGTQYF; cdr3_nt: TGCAGTGCCCCCGGGGGGTTTGAGCGGGAGGGGAGGTCTGGGACCCAGTACTTC; clone_size: NA; d_call: TRBD2; cdr3_length: 18; v_call: TRBV20-1; j_call: TRBJ2-5
cdr3_aa: CATSDLGAQGEEETQYF; cdr3_nt: TGTGCCACCAGTGATTTGGGGGCCCAGGGGGAAGAGGAGACCCAGTACTTC; clone_size: many; d_call: TRBD1; cdr3_length: 17; v_call: TRBV24-1; j_call: TRBJ2-5
cdr3_aa: CASSPGTSYDTQYF; cdr3_nt: TGCGCCAGCAGTCCCGGCACATCCTACGATACGCAGTATTTT; clone_size: NA; d_call: NA; cdr3_length: 14; v_call: TRBV10-2; j_call: TRBJ2-3
cdr3_aa: CASTSSASEQYF; cdr3_nt: TGTGCCAGCACCTCTTCTGCGAGCGAGCAGTACTTC; clone_size: once; d_call: NA; cdr3_length: 12; v_call: TRBV12-3/TRBV12-4; j_call: TRBJ2-7
cdr3_aa: CSVTKRGREPQHF; cdr3_nt: TGCAGTGTCACGAAGAGGGGCAGGGAGCCCCAGCATTTT; clone_size: NA; d_call: NA; cdr3_length: 13; v_call: TRBV20-1; j_call: TRBJ1-5
cdr3_aa: CASRETGTWGNEQFF; cdr3_nt: TGTGCCAGCAGAGAAACAGGGACATGGGGGAATGAGCAGTTCTTC; clone_size: once; d_call: NA; cdr3_length: 15; v_call: TRBV7-2; j_call: TRBJ2-1
cdr3_aa: CASSPDRRGVTEAFF; cdr3_nt: TGTGCCAGCAGCCCCGACAGGAGGGGAGTCACTGAAGCTTTCTTT; clone_size: NA; d_call: NA; cdr3_length: 15; v_call: TRBV7-9; j_call: TRBJ1-1
cdr3_aa: CASRGDIYANTGELFF; cdr3_nt: TGTGCCAGCAGAGGGGACATCTACGCGAACACCGGGGAGCTGTTTTTT; clone_size: many; d_call: NA; cdr3_length: 16; v_call: TRBV2; j_call: TRBJ2-2
cdr3_aa: CASSRDRGNEQYF; cdr3_nt: TGCGCCAGCAGCCGGGACAGGGGTAACGAGCAGTACTTC; clone_size: few; d_call: TRBD1; cdr3_length: 13; v_call: TRBV5-1; j_call: TRBJ2-7
cdr3_aa: CASSVDRGISYNEQFF; cdr3_nt: TGTGCCAGCAGCGTGGACAGGGGGATATCCTACAATGAGCAGTTCTTC; clone_size: NA; d_call: TRBD1; cdr3_length: 16; v_call: TRBV5-6; j_call: TRBJ2-1
cdr3_aa: CASSHLAGLPYERYF; cdr3_nt: TGTGCCAGCAGCCATCTAGCGGGCCTTCCCTACGAGCGGTACTTC; clone_size: NA; d_call: TRBD2; cdr3_length: 15; v_call: TRBV3-1; j_call: TRBJ2-7
cdr3_aa: CAISHPPIGLGDTQYF; cdr3_nt: TGTGCCATCAGCCACCCCCCCATCGGTCTGGGGGATACGCAGTATTTT; clone_size: NA; d_call: NA; cdr3_length: 16; v_call: TRBV10-3; j_call: TRBJ2-3
cdr3_aa: CAISESASGRYEQYF; cdr3_nt: TGTGCCATCAGTGAGTCAGCTAGCGGGAGGTACGAGCAGTACTTC; clone_size: many; d_call: TRBD2; cdr3_length: 15; v_call: TRBV10-3; j_call: TRBJ2-7
cdr3_aa: CATSPTSGVPDTQYF; cdr3_nt: TGTGCCACCAGCCCAACTAGCGGGGTCCCAGATACGCAGTATTTT; clone_size: NA; d_call: TRBD2; cdr3_length: 15; v_call: TRBV15; j_call: TRBJ2-3
cdr3_aa: CASSEGAGQPQHF; cdr3_nt: TGTGCCAGTAGTGAGGGGGCGGGACAGCCCCAGCATTTT; clone_size: many; d_call: TRBD1; cdr3_length: 13; v_call: TRBV19; j_call: TRBJ1-5
cdr3_aa: CAIEGDGYGYTF; cdr3_nt: TGTGCCATCGAAGGGGACGGCTATGGCTACACCTTC; clone_size: once; d_call: NA; cdr3_length: 12; v_call: TRBV10-3; j_call: TRBJ1-2
cdr3_aa: CASSVEGFTEAFF; cdr3_nt: TGTGCCAGCAGCGTAGAAGGGTTCACTGAAGCTTTCTTT; clone_size: many; d_call: NA; cdr3_length: 13; v_call: TRBV9; j_call: TRBJ1-1
cdr3_aa: CASSSPLADKDSPLHF; cdr3_nt: TGTGCCAGCAGCTCCCCCTTGGCCGATAAGGATTCACCCCTCCACTTT; clone_size: NA; d_call: NA; cdr3_length: 16; v_call: TRBV7-9; j_call: TRBJ1-6
cdr3_aa: CASSQVAGGDGYTF; cdr3_nt: TGTGCCAGCAGCCAAGTCGCAGGGGGGGATGGCTACACCTTC; clone_size: many; d_call: TRBD1; cdr3_length: 14; v_call: TRBV14; j_call: TRBJ1-2
cdr3_aa: CSARLKGRSSYEQYF; cdr3_nt: TGCAGTGCTAGGTTAAAAGGTCGCAGCTCCTACGAGCAGTACTTC; clone_size: NA; d_call: NA; cdr3_length: 15; v_call: TRBV20-1; j_call: TRBJ2-7
cdr3_aa: CASSQLQGAPETQYF; cdr3_nt: TGTGCCAGCAGCCAGTTACAGGGGGCCCCAGAGACCCAGTACTTC; clone_size: many; d_call: TRBD1; cdr3_length: 15; v_call: TRBV3-1; j_call: TRBJ2-5